Listed below are T cell receptor beta chains from one sample, sequenced in a study of CD8+CD57+ T cells in acquired aplastic anemia. TCRdb redid the calling of the reads with MiXCR, one entry per CDR3 protein. The data show 350,000 to 450,000 distinct CDR3 sequences, around 72% seen once. Sequenced material: sorted CD4+, CD8+, or CD8+CD57+ T cells (not recorded which) from PBMCs. These receptors came from a human donor in good health, serving as a control. The CDR3 runs from the conserved cysteine through the conserved F or W. The order of the fields is J gene, V gene, D gene, clone size, CDR3 DNA, CDR3 protein. D genes are given only for firm matches. The size of a clone is reported for some rows only, either as once, few or many, or as a class for expanded clones.

TRBJ1-1,TRBV10-3,.,.,TGTGCCATCAGTTACGGTCCGGTGGCTTTCTTT,CAISYGPVAFF
TRBJ2-2,TRBV20-1,.,.,TGCAGTGCTAGGGAGGGGACTGCGGTCGCCGGGGAGCTGTTTTTT,CSAREGTAVAGELFF
TRBJ1-1,TRBV7-2,.,.,TGTGCCAGCAGCTTGGTACCGGTCAACGATGACGCTTTCTTT,CASSLVPVNDDAFF
TRBJ2-3,TRBV12-3/TRBV12-4,.,many,TGTGCCAGCAGTAAAAGACAGGGCACAGATACGCAGTATTTT,CASSKRQGTDTQYF
TRBJ1-1,TRBV12-3/TRBV12-4,.,.,TGTGCCAGCAGTGCTAGTCAAGGGCGCACTGAAGCTTTCTTT,CASSASQGRTEAFF
TRBJ1-4,TRBV11-2,.,.,TGTGCCAGCAGCGTCGGGAGGTGGGGTGTAAAGCTGTTTTTT,CASSVGRWGVKLFF
TRBJ1-2,TRBV2,.,.,TGTGCCAGCATTGACACGGGGGGTCACAACAGCTTC,CASIDTGGHNSF
TRBJ2-7,TRBV7-2,.,.,TGTGCCAGCAGCGTCAGTACCCGGCACAATGAGCAGTACTTC,CASSVSTRHNEQYF
TRBJ2-3,TRBV10-3,TRBD1,few,TGTGCCAGCTCCCCTCAGGGACAGGGTGAACGCGGTGGAGATACGCAGTATTTT,CASSPQGQGERGGDTQYF
TRBJ1-5,TRBV7-2,.,.,TGTGCCAGCAGCCCAGGGGATTATAGCAACCAGGAGCAGCATTTT,CASSPGDYSNQEQHF
TRBJ2-3,TRBV7-2,.,.,TGTGCCAGCAGCTTACATGGACTGAACACCGGTACGCTGTATTTT,CASSLHGLNTGTLYF
TRBJ2-7,TRBV7-2,.,.,TGTGCCAGCAGCTTGACCGGCGGGGGCACCTACGAGGAGTACTTC,CASSLTGGGTYEEYF
TRBJ2-2,TRBV3-1,TRBD2,many,TGTGCCAGCAGCCAGGTCACAGGGACTAGCGGTGCCGGGGAGCTGTTTTTT,CASSQVTGTSGAGELFF
TRBJ1-6,TRBV20-1,.,.,TGCAGTGCTAGAGACGGCAGGGGTAATTCACCCCTCCACTTT,CSARDGRGNSPLHF
TRBJ2-2,TRBV4-1,.,.,TGCGCCAGCAGCCAAGAAGGATACGGGGAGCTGTTTTTT,CASSQEGYGELFF
TRBJ2-1,TRBV10-3,TRBD1,.,TGTGCCATCAACCCGACAGGGGGAAACAATGAGCAGTTCTTC,CAINPTGGNNEQFF
TRBJ2-5,TRBV29-1,TRBD2,many,TGCAGCGTAGAAGGGACTAGCGGGGCACCCCAAGAGACCCAGTACTTC,CSVEGTSGAPQETQYF
TRBJ1-2,TRBV7-9,.,many,TGTGCCAGCAGCTTGGGGGAAGCGAACTATGGCTACACCTTC,CASSLGEANYGYTF
TRBJ2-7,TRBV7-2,TRBD2,.,TGTGCCAGCAGTCGACCGACTAGCGGGGGGACCTACGAGCAGTACTTC,CASSRPTSGGTYEQYF
TRBJ1-6,TRBV7-3,.,once,TGTGCCAGCAGCTTAGTGACAGCGGGTTCACCCCTCCACTTT,CASSLVTAGSPLHF
TRBJ1-5,TRBV19,.,many,TGTGCCAGTAGTAACCGAAGGGGAAATCAGCCCCAGCATTTT,CASSNRRGNQPQHF
TRBJ2-7,TRBV7-2,.,.,TGTGCCAGCAGCACCAGGGCCCAGGCCAGATCACCCCTCTTC,CASSTRAQARSPLF
TRBJ2-1,TRBV7-9,.,.,TGTGCCAGCAGCGCGCAAGCCGCCGCGGCCGGGGAGCTGCAGTTCTTC,CASSAQAAAAGELQFF
TRBJ1-2,TRBV7-2,.,.,TGTGCCAGCAGCTTAGCTACAGGGTTCTTTGGCTACACCTTC,CASSLATGFFGYTF
TRBJ1-1,TRBV7-2,.,once,TGTGCCAGCAGCTTAGTCGGCCAGGGCGGCTACGAGCAGTTCTTT,CASSLVGQGGYEQFF
TRBJ1-6,TRBV7-8,.,.,.,CASSLGRNEQFFGF
TRBJ1-1,TRBV20-1,.,.,TGCAGTGCTACGGACGGAAAGGCACAATCTTTCTTT,CSATDGKAQSFF
TRBJ2-6,TRBV7-3,.,.,TGTGCCAGCAGCTTATCTGTTGCCACCGTACCTTTTTTT,CASSLSVATVPFF
TRBJ2-1,TRBV7-2,.,once,.,CASSLQGQPQHFGFF
TRBJ1-4,TRBV9,TRBD1,.,TGTGCCAGCAGCTCGTTGGGTGGACAGGGGGTTGAAAAACTGTTTTTT,CASSSLGGQGVEKLFF
TRBJ1-1,TRBV6-5,.,.,TGTGCCAGCGTCTTGGGGAACACTGAAGCTTTCTTT,CASVLGNTEAFF
TRBJ2-5,TRBV5-1,.,many,TGTGCCAGCAGCTTAGTTCTCCAAGAGACCCAGTACTTC,CASSLVLQETQYF
TRBJ2-7,TRBV7-2,.,.,TGTGCCACTTCCTCCCAGGGAGACTACGAGCAGTACTTC,CATSSQGDYEQYF
TRBJ2-3,TRBV7-2,.,many,TGTGCCAGCAGCTCGGGAGGGGGCCTCAGCACAGATACGCAGTATTTT,CASSSGGGLSTDTQYF
TRBJ1-2,TRBV20-1,.,.,TGCAGCGCTAGAGGCCGGAAACTTGAGGACACCTTC,CSARGRKLEDTF
TRBJ2-7,TRBV20-1,.,many,TGCAGTGTCGCGGACACCTACGAGCAGTACTTC,CSVADTYEQYF
TRBJ1-3,TRBV9,.,many,TGTGCCAGCAGCGTAGGGGTCTCTGGAAACACCATATATTTT,CASSVGVSGNTIYF
TRBJ2-7,TRBV7-8,.,once,TGCGCCAGCAGCCCAAGACAAGGGGCTAAGACCCCCCACGAGCAGTACTTC,CASSPRQGAKTPHEQYF
TRBJ2-7,TRBV7-2,.,once,TGTGCCAGCAGCATAAAACAGGATCAGCCCCAGCATTTTTACTTC,CASSIKQDQPQHFYF
TRBJ2-5,TRBV9,.,once,TGTGCCAGCAGCGAGTACGAGCGTGGGGGGACAAGGACCCAGTACTTC,CASSEYERGGTRTQYF
TRBJ2-3,TRBV12-3/TRBV12-4,.,.,TGTGCCAGCATCACGAGTCTGGTAGATACGCAGTATTTT,CASITSLVDTQYF
TRBJ2-5,TRBV7-2,TRBD1,.,TGTGCCAGCAGCTTAGCAGGACAGGCTGCAGTTGGCCACTACTTC,CASSLAGQAAVGHYF